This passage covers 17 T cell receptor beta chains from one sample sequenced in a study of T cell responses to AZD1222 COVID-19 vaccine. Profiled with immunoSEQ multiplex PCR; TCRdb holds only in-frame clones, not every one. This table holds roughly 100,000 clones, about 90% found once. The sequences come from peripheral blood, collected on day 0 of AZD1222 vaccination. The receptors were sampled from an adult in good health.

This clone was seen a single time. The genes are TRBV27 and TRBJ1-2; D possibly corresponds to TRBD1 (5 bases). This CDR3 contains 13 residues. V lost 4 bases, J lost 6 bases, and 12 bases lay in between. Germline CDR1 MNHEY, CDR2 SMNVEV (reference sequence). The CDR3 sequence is CASSSYSGHGYTF. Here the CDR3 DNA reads TGTGCCAGCAGTTCGTACTCAGGGCATGGCTACACCTTC.

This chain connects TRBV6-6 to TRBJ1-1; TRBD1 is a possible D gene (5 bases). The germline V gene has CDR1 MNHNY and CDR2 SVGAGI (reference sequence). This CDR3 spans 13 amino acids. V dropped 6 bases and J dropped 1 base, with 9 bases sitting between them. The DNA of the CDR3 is TGTGCCAGCAGAGACCAGGGGAACACTGAAGCTTTCTTT. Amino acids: CASRDQGNTEAFF.

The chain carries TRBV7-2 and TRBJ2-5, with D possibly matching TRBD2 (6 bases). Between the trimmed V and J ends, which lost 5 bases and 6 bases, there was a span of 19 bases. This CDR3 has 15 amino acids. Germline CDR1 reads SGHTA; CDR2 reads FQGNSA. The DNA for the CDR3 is TGTGCCAGCAGCCCCCCGACTAGTTGGCCCAAGACCCAGTACTTC. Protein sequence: CASSPPTSWPKTQYF.

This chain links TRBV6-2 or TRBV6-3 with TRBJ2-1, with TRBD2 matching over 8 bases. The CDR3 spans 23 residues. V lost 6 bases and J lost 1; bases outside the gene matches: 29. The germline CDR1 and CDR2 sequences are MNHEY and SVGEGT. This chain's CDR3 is CASSLSSSFSGSWADRSYNEQFF. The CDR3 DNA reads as TGTGCCAGCAGCCTAAGTTCGTCGTTCAGCGGGAGTTGGGCCGATAGGTCCTACAATGAGCAGTTCTTC.

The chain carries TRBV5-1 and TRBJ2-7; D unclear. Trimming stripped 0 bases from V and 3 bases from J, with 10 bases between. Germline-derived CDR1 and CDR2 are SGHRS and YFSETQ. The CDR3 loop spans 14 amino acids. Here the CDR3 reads CASSLGRLNYEQYF. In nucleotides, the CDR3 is TGCGCCAGCAGCTTGGGGCGGCTAAACTACGAGCAGTACTTC.

CDR3: CASSGQTGAHSPLHF. Here the CDR3 DNA reads TGCGCCAGCAGCGGCCAGACAGGGGCCCATTCACCCCTCCACTTT. The chain combines TRBV5-1 with TRBJ1-6; 8 nucleotides match TRBD1. The germline V gene has CDR1 SGHRS and CDR2 YFSETQ. Trimming at V came to 4 bases and at J to 8 bases, leaving 8 bases not matched to a gene. This CDR3 spans 15 amino acids.

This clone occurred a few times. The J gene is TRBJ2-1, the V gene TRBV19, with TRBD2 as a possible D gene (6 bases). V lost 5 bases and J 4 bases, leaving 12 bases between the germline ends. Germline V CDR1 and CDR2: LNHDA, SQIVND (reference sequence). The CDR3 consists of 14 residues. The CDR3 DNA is TGTGCCAGTAGTCTCGCGGGGACGTACAATGAGCAGTTCTTC. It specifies CASSLAGTYNEQFF.

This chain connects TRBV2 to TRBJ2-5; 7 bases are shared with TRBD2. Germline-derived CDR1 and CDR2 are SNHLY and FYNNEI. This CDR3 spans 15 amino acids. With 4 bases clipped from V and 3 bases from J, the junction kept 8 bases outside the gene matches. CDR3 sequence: CASSAWALAEETQYF. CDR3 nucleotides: TGTGCCAGCAGTGCCTGGGCGCTAGCGGAAGAGACCCAGTACTTC.

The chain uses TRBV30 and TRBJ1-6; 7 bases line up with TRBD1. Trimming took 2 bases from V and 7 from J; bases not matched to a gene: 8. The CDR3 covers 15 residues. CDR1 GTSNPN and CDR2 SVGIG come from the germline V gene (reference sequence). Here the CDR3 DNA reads TGTGCCTGGAGTTTGTGGGGACAGATGAATTCACCCCTCCACTTT. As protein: CAWSLWGQMNSPLHF.

The CDR3 protein is CASSLNRGRSETQYF. CDR3 bases: TGTGCCAGCTCCCTTAACAGGGGGCGGTCAGAGACCCAGTACTTC. This chain connects TRBV25-1 to TRBJ2-5; TRBD1 matches 9 bases. Germline V gene data show CDR1 as MGHDK and CDR2 as SYGVNS. The CDR3 is made up of 15 amino acids. Trimming took 8 bases from V and 4 from J; bases not matched to a gene: 11.

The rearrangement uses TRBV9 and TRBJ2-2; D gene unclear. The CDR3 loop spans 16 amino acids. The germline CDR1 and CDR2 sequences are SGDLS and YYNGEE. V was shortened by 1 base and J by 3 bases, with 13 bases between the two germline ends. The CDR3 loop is CASSVHLNSDTGELFF. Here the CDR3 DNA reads TGTGCCAGCAGCGTACATCTCAACTCCGACACCGGGGAGCTGTTTTTT.

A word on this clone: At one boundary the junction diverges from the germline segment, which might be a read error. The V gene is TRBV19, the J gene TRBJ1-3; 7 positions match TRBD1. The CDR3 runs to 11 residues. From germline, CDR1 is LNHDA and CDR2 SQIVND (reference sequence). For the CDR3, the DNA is TGTGCCAGTAGTATTAGGGGGACAGCGCTTTTT. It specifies CASSIRGTALF.

CDR3 protein: CASSSGSSGEQFF. The CDR3 nucleotides are TGTGCCAGCAGCTCCGGTTCATCCGGTGAGCAGTTCTTC. The chain uses TRBV7-8 and TRBJ2-1; no reliable D call. The length of the CDR3 is 13 residues. Germline V gene data show CDR1 as SGHVS and CDR2 as FQNEAQ. Trimming removed 4 bases from V and 9 bases from J, with 13 bases in between.

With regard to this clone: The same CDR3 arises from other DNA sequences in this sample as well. As DNA, the CDR3 is TGTGCCAGCTCACCTGTGGGTAAAGCTGAAGCTTTCTTT. Amino acids: CASSPVGKAEAFF. V is TRBV18 and J is TRBJ1-1; D unresolved. The germline V and J ends were trimmed by 3 bases and 6 bases, with 11 bases remaining between them. Germline V gene lookup returns CDR1 KGHSH and CDR2 LQKENI. The CDR3 length is 13 residues.

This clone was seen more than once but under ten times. The CDR3 nucleotides read TGTGCCAGCAGTTACGGTGGACTAGCGGGAACCAAAAACATTCAGTACTTC. Translating it yields CASSYGGLAGTKNIQYF. The chain carries TRBV6-2 or TRBV6-3 and TRBJ2-4; TRBD2 agrees at 12 bases. Germline-derived CDR1 and CDR2 are MNHEY and SVGEGT. The CDR3 runs 17 residues. V was pared by 2 bases and J by 2 bases, with 4 bases of the junction left unmatched.

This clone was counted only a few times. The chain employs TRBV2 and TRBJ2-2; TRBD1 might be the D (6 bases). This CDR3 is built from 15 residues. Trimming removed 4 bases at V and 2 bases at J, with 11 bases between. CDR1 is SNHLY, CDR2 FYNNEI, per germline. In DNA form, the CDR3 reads TGTGCCAGCAGTGTATCCAGGGGAAACACCGGGGAGCTGTTTTTT. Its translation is CASSVSRGNTGELFF.

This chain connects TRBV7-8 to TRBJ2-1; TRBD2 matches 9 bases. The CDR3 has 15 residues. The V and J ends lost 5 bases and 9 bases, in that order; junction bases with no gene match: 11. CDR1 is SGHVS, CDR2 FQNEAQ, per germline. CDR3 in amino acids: CASSPSGGLLGEQFF. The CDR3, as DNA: TGTGCCAGCAGCCCAAGCGGGGGGCTACTGGGTGAGCAGTTCTTC.